This T cell receptor beta chain derives from a study of T cells in Graves' hyperthyroidism and ophthalmopathy (dated by TCRdb to about 2019). Looking at the study overall: Peripheral blood was sampled at the time of initial diagnosis, prior to any treatment. Whether ophthalmopathy could be predicted prospectively was tested in an independent validation cohort made up of 18 to 20 hyperthyroidism patients plus 17 patients who later progressed to ophthalmopathy. A discovery cohort of around 100 patients, approximately 45 with Graves' ophthalmopathy and 57 with stable Graves' hyperthyroidism, was used to find distinguishing TCR V-J signatures. The paper describes TCR Vbeta CDR3 sequencing of 135 peripheral blood samples, made up of roughly 40 ophthalmopathy patients, more than 70 hyperthyroidism patients and roughly 17 progressor patients. The 100 discovery patients were randomly split 7:3 into training and test sets. After sampling, hyperthyroidism patients received methimazole starting at 30 mg daily, and ophthalmopathy patients received high-dose intravenous methylprednisolone. In roughly six Graves' hyperthyroidism patients, the study also compared T-cell repertoires from thyroid tissue with T-cell repertoires from blood. Study-wide findings and limitations: During validation, the model predicted progression to ophthalmopathy a median of about 6.5 months ahead of onset, with around 71% sensitivity and about 72% specificity. Sample size was not statistically predetermined, and investigators were not blinded to group allocation. Ophthalmopathy was separated from stable hyperthyroidism by a 13 V-J signature model, with around 88% sensitivity and roughly 81% specificity obtained in cross-validation and 80%/75% obtained in testing. Blood samples also contained most of the expanded thyroid clonotypes (frequency above 0.001), which suggests that blood repertoires may reflect thyroid immune responses.

Stable Graves' hyperthyroidism was defined as no progression to ophthalmopathy during 18 months of follow-up. Hyperthyroidism patients were newly diagnosed, with disease duration under 2 months, and aged 18 to 65 years. Patients with uncontrolled infections, other autoimmune diseases, pregnancy or lactation were excluded. Diagnoses were based on clinical symptoms, serum thyroxine and TRAb, thyroid ultrasound and orbital computed tomography. PBMCs were isolated from approximately 10 ml of fresh peripheral blood by Ficoll-Paque density gradient centrifugation. Trizol reagent was used to extract total RNA, and RNA quality was then checked on an Agilent 2100 Bioanalyzer. Amplification of TCR beta CDR3 regions was carried out from RNA transcripts. A first-round RT-PCR of the TCR CDR3 used the HTBI primer set with the Qiagen OneStep RT-PCR kit. Libraries were constructed in a second round of multiplex PCR, after which size selection and purification were performed. Sequencing of the libraries was done on an Illumina HiSeq2000 using paired-end 100 bp reads. The study's processing was this. Raw data were processed with SOAPnuke, discarding reads with adapters, uncalled bases, mean Phred below 15, or no exact constant-primer or identifier match. High-quality paired reads were merged using COPE v1.2.5, and each unique nucleotide sequence was defined as a clonotype. MiTCR v1.1 was used to align the clonotypes against IMGT TRBV, TRBD and TRBJ reference segments. The analysis included only V-J combinations with a frequency above 0.0001, which together covered roughly 99% of the repertoires. A TCS score was defined as the ratio between F50 (clonal expansion) and ExV (chaos), using BLOSUM62-based TCRdist between CDR3 peptides within each V-J. Welch's t-statistics and random forest reduced fewer than 600 V-J features to 10 to 15, which were used in a naive Bayes classifier (R e1071). The public reads were quality trimmed at Q25 with fastp and then assembled into clones with MiXCR by TCRdb, keeping productive beta chains. Each CDR3 protein gets just one entry, which takes the most common genes and DNA from the rows behind it. The V and J calls shown here were made by TCRdb, not taken from the authors' results. A total of around 440,000 distinct CDR3 sequences appear in this sample, 15% to 18% of them only once. In total, the top ten clones hold over 7.5% of the sample.

As regards this clonotype: Its antigen target is currently unknown. Qualities for individual bases were not recorded, and no much larger clone is one base off.

The germline V gene yields SGHAT for CDR1 and FQNNGV for CDR2. Ends trimmed: V by 5 bases, J by 10 bases; bases unmatched to a gene: 6. Measured from the cysteine to the phenylalanine, the CDR3 is 14 residues long. CDR3 DNA is the only sequence kept; it has 42 bases, read in frame from the first base. The rearrangement joined TRBV11-2 to TRBJ2-1, and TRBD1 matches 12 of the central bases. Sequenced input: blood. The receptor comes from a woman younger than 35 with Graves' hyperthyroidism. The CDR3 region: CASSPGTGGKEQFF. The DNA sequence is given as TGTGCCAGCAGCCCAGGGACAGGGGGCAAGGAGCAGTTCTTC. Where the CDR3 stops, the reference TRBV11-2 and TRBJ2-1 genes take over; the full variable domain is EAGVAQSPRYKIIEKRQSVAFWCNPISGHATLYWYQQILGQGPKLLIQFQNNGVVDDSQLPKDRFSAERLKGVDSTLKIQPAKLEDSAVYLCASSPGTGGKEQFFGPGTRLTVL.